The 14 T cell receptor beta chains presented below share a single source sample, sequenced in a study of T cells in Graves' hyperthyroidism and ophthalmopathy. TCR beta CDR3 regions were amplified from RNA. During a first-round RT-PCR of the TCR CDR3, the HTBI primer set was used. TCRdb fed the multiplex PCR reads into MiXCR, producing one record per CDR3 protein. The table includes 280,000 or so distinct CDR3 sequences, about 16% detected once. The sample comprised blood. These receptors all stem from a woman aged 45 to 65 with Graves' hyperthyroidism that later progressed to Graves' ophthalmopathy.

This clonotype was detected a few times. This rearrangement joins TRBV4-1 to TRBJ1-4; D ambiguous. Germline CDR1 reads MGHRA; CDR2 reads YSYEKL. V was pared by 2 bases and J by 8 bases, with 18 bases between. There are 16 residues in the CDR3. The CDR3 DNA reads as TGCGCCAGCAGCCAACCCCCCCCGGGGAAGAGGGAAAAACTGTTTTTT. Translating it yields CASSQPPPGKREKLFF.

V and J are TRBV5-1 and TRBJ2-5, with D tentatively TRBD1 or TRBD2 (5 bases each). CDR3 length equals 14 residues. Trimming took 4 bases from V and 5 from J, leaving 15 bases between them. Germline lookup yields CDR1 SGHRS and CDR2 YFSETQ. Here the CDR3 reads CASSREGLWETQYF. The DNA of the CDR3 is TGCGCCAGCAGCCGCGAGGGGCTCTGGGAGACCCAGTACTTC.

Only a few counts were recorded for this clonotype. A single base separates this from a much larger clone, so it may be a read error. This chain links TRBV9 with TRBJ2-5; the match to TRBD2 covers 8 bases. The CDR3 runs 12 residues. The germline V gene has CDR1 SGDLS and CDR2 YYNGEE. CDR3: CACSGGGEAQYF. In DNA form, the CDR3 reads TGTGCCTGCAGCGGGGGAGGGGAGGCCCAGTACTTC.

Many counts were recorded for this clonotype. This may stem from a read error, because a much larger clone lies one nucleotide away. The chain's CDR3 is CASSPGTSGTGELFF. The CDR3 bases are TGTGCCAGCAGCCCCGGGACTAGCGGCACCGGGGAGCTGTTTTTT. V and J are TRBV9 and TRBJ2-2; TRBD2 aligns across 11 bases. The CDR3 has 15 amino acids. V was pared by 4 bases and J by 4 bases, with 3 bases of the junction left unmatched. Germline V gene sequence: CDR1 SGDLS, CDR2 YYNGEE.

This clonotype was detected only once. This may arise from a read error, as a much more abundant clone is one base away. The final CDR3 position lacks the conserved phenylalanine or tryptophan, pointing to a likely read error. The rearrangement links TRBV20-1 to TRBJ1-2, with D hard to call. CDR1 DFQATT and CDR2 SNEGSKA come from the germline V gene (reference sequence). Trimming pared 0 bases from V and 1 base from J, leaving 6 bases between. This CDR3 has 13 amino acids. CDR3 coding DNA: TGCAGTGCTAGAGACAGTCATAACTATGGCTACACCCTC. Amino acid sequence: CSARDSHNYGYTL.

This clonotype was detected many times. V usage is TRBV5-1 and J usage is TRBJ2-5; D possibly corresponds to TRBD2 (5 bases). Germline lookup yields CDR1 SGHRS and CDR2 YFSETQ. V was shortened by 2 bases and J by 3 bases, with 14 bases between the two germline ends. The CDR3 is made up of 15 amino acids. CDR3 protein: CASSLLGSGEETQYF. CDR3 DNA: TGCGCCAGCAGCTTACTAGGGAGTGGCGAAGAGACCCAGTACTTC. The entire variable domain, with the rest obtained from reference TRBV5-1 and TRBJ2-5, is as follows: KAGVTQTPRYLIKTRGQQVTLSCSPISGHRSVSWYQQTPGQGLQFLFEYFSETQRNKGNFPGRFSGRQFSNSRSEMNVSTLELGDSALYLCASSLLGSGEETQYFGPGTRLLVL.

This clonotype was recorded at least ten times. The chain combines TRBV28 with TRBJ2-7, with 7 bases aligning to TRBD1. Germline CDR1 MDHEN, CDR2 SYDVKM. There are 14 residues in the CDR3. V was pared by 6 bases and J by 6 bases, with 11 bases of the junction left unmatched. The CDR3 DNA is TGTGCCAGCAGCGCCGCCGGGACAGAATTCGAGCAGTACTTC. Its protein product is CASSAAGTEFEQYF.

The table lists this clonotype with many counts. The rearrangement joins TRBV28 to TRBJ2-3, with TRBD2 identical over 8 bases. V gave up 7 bases and J gave up 0 bases; unmatched junction bases: 9. The CDR3 totals 16 residues. Looked up from germline, CDR1 is MDHEN and CDR2 is SYDVKM. As DNA, the CDR3 is TGTGCCAGCACCTTGTCGGGGGGGCCTAGCACAGATACGCAGTATTTT. Translating gives CASTLSGGPSTDTQYF.

This clonotype came up many times. The chain combines TRBV7-2 with TRBJ2-3, with 14 bases identical to TRBD2. Germline V CDR1 and CDR2: SGHTA, FQGNSA. This CDR3 has 16 amino acids. The trim removed 5 bases at V and 3 bases at J, leaving 4 bases unmatched. In nucleotides, the CDR3 is TGTGCCAGCAGCCAACGGACTAGCGGGAGGACAGATACGCAGTATTTT. As protein: CASSQRTSGRTDTQYF.

V gene TRBV7-3 combines with J gene TRBJ2-2; TRBD2 matches at 8 bases. Germline CDR1 SGHTA, CDR2 FQGTGA. There are 14 residues in the CDR3. Trimming at V came to 5 bases and at J to 4 bases, leaving 3 bases not matched to a gene. The CDR3 DNA reads TGTGCCAGCAGCCCAGCGGGAGTCACCGGGGAGCTGTTTTTT. Amino acids: CASSPAGVTGELFF.

This clonotype was counted at least ten times. The chain couples TRBV5-1 to TRBJ1-2; D remains unclear. This CDR3 has 13 amino acids. Germline loops: CDR1 SGHRS, CDR2 YFSETQ. Trimming stripped 5 bases from V and 7 bases from J, with 15 bases between. The CDR3 DNA follows: TGCGCCAGCAGGTTGATCCGCGCCGGTGGCTACACCTTC. It translates to CASRLIRAGGYTF.

This clonotype was observed at least ten times. The V call is TRBV28, the J call TRBJ2-1; 9 bases line up with TRBD1. CDR1 and CDR2 from the germline V gene are MDHEN and SYDVKM. J gave up 8 bases and V 4 bases, and 9 bases lay outside the gene matches. The CDR3 is made up of 15 amino acids. The CDR3 loop is CASSSFGQGTDEQFF. CDR3 bases: TGTGCCAGCAGTTCCTTCGGACAGGGGACCGATGAGCAGTTCTTC.

Comment on this clonotype: A much bigger clone sits one base away, suggesting this may be a read error. This rearrangement joins TRBV12-3 or TRBV12-4 to TRBJ2-7; 15 positions match TRBD2. This CDR3 has 13 residues. V lost 6 bases, J lost 6 bases, and 0 bases stayed unmatched. The CDR3 loop reads CASRGLAGGEQYF. DNA of the CDR3: TGTGCCAGCAGGGGACTAGCGGGAGGCGAGCAGTACTTC.

This clonotype occurred many times. The chain joins TRBV5-1 to TRBJ2-1; 7 bases fit TRBD2. V lost 4 bases to trimming and J lost 5 bases; unmatched junction nucleotides: 18. This CDR3 spans 18 amino acids. Per the germline V gene, CDR1 is SGHRS and CDR2 is YFSETQ. Written as DNA, the CDR3 is TGCGCCAGCAGCCCTTCTTGGTCCCCTAGCGGCCCTAACAATGAGCAGTTCTTC. Translating it yields CASSPSWSPSGPNNEQFF. Complete variable domain (other parts from reference TRBV5-1 and TRBJ2-1): KAGVTQTPRYLIKTRGQQVTLSCSPISGHRSVSWYQQTPGQGLQFLFEYFSETQRNKGNFPGRFSGRQFSNSRSEMNVSTLELGDSALYLCASSPSWSPSGPNNEQFFGPGTRLTVL.